The entry that follows covers one TCR beta chain sequence. Its antigen remains unidentified. The method was immunoSEQ multiplex PCR; TCRdb's version includes in-frame clones alone and lacks a portion of them. The data hold 90,000 to 100,000 clones, with approximately 91% observed a single time. This entry is derived from a study of T cell responses to AZD1222 COVID-19 vaccine. Findings and caveats of the study: The donors showed a predominance of white British ancestry and of females, with possible underestimation of clonal diversity. In the spike-specific TCR repertoire, nearly half reportedly target unmutated variant regions. The number of AZD1222 recipients seropositive at baseline was only 6 or 7.

Germline V gene data show CDR1 as GTSNPN and CDR2 as SVGIG (reference sequence). The CDR3 spans 12 residues. The ends were cut back, 4 bases at V and 3 bases at J, with 9 bases in the middle. Second-dose intervals near 4 or 12 weeks were combined. The starting material was peripheral blood, obtained 28 days after the second AZD1222 dose. This receptor was identified in an adult who received the AZD1222 COVID-19 vaccine. This chain connects TRBV30 to TRBJ1-2; D possibly corresponds to TRBD1 (6 bases). The CDR3 DNA sequence: TGTGCCTGGACAGGGGATGACTATGGCTACACCTTC. This gives the protein CAWTGDDYGYTF.